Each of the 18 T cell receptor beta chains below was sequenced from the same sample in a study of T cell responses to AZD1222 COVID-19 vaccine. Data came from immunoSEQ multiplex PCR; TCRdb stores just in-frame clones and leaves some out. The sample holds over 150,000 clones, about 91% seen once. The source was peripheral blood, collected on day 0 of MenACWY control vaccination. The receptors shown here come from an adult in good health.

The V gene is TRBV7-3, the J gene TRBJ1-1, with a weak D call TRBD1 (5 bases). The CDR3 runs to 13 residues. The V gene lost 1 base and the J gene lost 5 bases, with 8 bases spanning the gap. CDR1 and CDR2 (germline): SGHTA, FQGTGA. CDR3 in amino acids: CASSLNQGTEAFF. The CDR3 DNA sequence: TGTGCCAGCAGCTTAAACCAGGGTACTGAAGCTTTCTTT.

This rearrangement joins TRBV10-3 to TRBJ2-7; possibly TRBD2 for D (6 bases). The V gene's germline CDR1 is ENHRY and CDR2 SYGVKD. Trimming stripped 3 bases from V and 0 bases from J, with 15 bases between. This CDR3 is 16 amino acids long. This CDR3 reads CAISERGGESSYEQYF. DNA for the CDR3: TGTGCCATCAGTGAACGGGGCGGGGAGAGCTCCTACGAGCAGTACTTC.

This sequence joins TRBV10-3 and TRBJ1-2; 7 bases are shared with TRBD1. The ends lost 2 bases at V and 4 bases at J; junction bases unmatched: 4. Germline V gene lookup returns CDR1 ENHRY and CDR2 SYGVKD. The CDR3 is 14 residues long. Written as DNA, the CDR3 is TGTGCCATCAGTGAGGATGGACAGGTCTATGGCTACACCTTC. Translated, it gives CAISEDGQVYGYTF.

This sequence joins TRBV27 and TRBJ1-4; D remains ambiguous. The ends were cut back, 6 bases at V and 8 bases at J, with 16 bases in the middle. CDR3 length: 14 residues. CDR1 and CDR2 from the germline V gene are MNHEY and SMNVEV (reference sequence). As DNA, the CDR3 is TGTGCCAGCAGACCCGTTAGTCCGGGAGAAAAACTGTTTTTT. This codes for CASRPVSPGEKLFF.

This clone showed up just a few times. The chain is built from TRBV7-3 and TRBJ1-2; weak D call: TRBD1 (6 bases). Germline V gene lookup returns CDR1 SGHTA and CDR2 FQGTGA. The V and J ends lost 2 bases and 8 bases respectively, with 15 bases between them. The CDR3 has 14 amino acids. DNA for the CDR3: TGTGCCAGCAGCTTATTGCGGGGGCAGGAAGGCTACACCTTC. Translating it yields CASSLLRGQEGYTF.

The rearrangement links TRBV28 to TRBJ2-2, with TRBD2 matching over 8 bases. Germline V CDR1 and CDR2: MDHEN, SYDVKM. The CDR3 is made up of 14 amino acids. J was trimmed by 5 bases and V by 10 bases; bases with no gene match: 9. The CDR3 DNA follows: TGTGCCACCCTGAGCGGGAGAGGAACCGGGGAGCTGTTTTTT. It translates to CATLSGRGTGELFF.

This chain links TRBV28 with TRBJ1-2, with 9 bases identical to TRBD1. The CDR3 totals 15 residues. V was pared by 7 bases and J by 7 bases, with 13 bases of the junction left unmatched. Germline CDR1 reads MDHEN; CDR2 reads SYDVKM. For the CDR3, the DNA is TGTGCCAGCACCCCACCCGGACAGGGGCAGCCTGGCTACACCTTC. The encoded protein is CASTPPGQGQPGYTF.

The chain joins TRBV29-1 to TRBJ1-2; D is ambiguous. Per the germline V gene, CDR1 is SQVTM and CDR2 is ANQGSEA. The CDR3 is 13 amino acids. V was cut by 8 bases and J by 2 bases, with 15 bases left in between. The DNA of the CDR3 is TGCAGCACTACTGGGGATAGAAACTATGGCTACACCTTC. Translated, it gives CSTTGDRNYGYTF. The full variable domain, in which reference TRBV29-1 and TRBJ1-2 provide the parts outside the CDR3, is SAVISQKPSRDICQRGTSLTIQCQVDSQVTMMFWYRQQPGQSLTLIATANQGSEATYESGFVIDKFPISRPNLTFSTLTVSNMSPEDSSIYLCSTTGDRNYGYTFGSGTRLTVV.

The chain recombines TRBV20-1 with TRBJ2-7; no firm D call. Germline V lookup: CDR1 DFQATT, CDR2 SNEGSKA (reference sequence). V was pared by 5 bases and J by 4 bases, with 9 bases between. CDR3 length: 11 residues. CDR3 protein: CSAELGYEQYF. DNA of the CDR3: TGCAGTGCTGAGCTGGGGTACGAGCAGTACTTC.

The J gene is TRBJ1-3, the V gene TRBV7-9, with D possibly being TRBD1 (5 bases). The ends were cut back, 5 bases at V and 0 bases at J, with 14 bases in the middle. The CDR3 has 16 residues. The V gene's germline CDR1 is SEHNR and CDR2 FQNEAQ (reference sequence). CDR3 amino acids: CASSASGTYSGNTIYF. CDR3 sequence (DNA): TGTGCCAGCAGCGCTTCCGGGACCTACTCTGGAAACACCATATATTTT.

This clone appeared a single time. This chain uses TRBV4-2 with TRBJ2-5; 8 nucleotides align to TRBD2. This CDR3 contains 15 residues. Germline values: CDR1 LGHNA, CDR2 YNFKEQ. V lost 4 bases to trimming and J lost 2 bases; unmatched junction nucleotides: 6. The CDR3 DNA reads TGTGCCAGCAGCCCCCTAGCGGGTACTCAAGAGACCCAGTACTTC. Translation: CASSPLAGTQETQYF.

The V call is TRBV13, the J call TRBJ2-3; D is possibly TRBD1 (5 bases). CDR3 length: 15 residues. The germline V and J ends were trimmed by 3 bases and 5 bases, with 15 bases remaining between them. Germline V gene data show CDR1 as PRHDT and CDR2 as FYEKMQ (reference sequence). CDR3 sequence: CASSFQSQAGDTQYF. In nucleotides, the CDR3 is TGTGCCAGCAGCTTTCAGTCACAGGCTGGAGATACGCAGTATTTT.

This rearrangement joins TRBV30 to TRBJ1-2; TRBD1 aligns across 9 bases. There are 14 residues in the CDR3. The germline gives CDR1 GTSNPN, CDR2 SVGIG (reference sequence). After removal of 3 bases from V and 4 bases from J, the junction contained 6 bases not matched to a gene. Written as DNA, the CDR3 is TGTGCCTGGAGATTCCCGGGACAGGGCTATGGCTACACCTTC. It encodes CAWRFPGQGYGYTF.

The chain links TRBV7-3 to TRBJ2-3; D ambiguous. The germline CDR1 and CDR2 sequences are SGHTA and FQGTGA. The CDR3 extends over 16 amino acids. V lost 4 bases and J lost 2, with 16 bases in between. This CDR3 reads CASSYAPSTLTDTQYF. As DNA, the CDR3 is TGTGCCAGCAGCTATGCCCCTTCAACCCTCACAGATACGCAGTATTTT.

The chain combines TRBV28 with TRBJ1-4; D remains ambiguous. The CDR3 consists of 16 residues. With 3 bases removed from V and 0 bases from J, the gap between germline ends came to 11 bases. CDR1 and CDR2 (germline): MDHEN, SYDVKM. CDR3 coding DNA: TGTGCCAGCAGTTTTTTGCAGAAAGCAACTAATGAAAAACTGTTTTTT. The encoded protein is CASSFLQKATNEKLFF.

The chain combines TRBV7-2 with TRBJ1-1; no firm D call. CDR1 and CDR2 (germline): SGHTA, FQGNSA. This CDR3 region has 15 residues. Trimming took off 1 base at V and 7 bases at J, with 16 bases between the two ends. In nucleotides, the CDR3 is TGTGCCAGCAGCTTAGTTCAAGCTGCGTTGGATGAAGCTTTCTTT. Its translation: CASSLVQAALDEAFF.

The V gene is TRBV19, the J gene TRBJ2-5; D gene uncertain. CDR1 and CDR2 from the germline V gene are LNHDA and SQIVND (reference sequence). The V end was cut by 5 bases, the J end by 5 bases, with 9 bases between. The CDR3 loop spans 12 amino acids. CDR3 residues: CASSEAGETQYF. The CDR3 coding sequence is TGTGCCAGTAGTGAGGCCGGGGAGACCCAGTACTTC.

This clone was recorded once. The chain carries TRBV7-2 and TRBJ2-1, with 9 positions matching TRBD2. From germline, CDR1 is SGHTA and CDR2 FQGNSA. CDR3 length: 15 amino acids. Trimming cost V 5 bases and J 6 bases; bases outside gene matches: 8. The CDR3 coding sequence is TGTGCCAGCAGCGTTGTGGCGGGAGGGTCCAATGAGCAGTTCTTC. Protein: CASSVVAGGSNEQFF. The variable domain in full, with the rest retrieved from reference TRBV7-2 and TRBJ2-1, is GAGVSQSPSNKVTEKGKDVELRCDPISGHTALYWYRQSLGQGLEFLIYFQGNSAPDKSGLPSDRFSAERTGGSVSTLTIQRTQQEDSAVYLCASSVVAGGSNEQFFGPGTRLTVL.